The source of this T cell receptor beta chain is a study of blood T cell repertoires in COVID-19. The overall study: Sites across the United States, Italy and Spain contributed samples from acute and convalescent COVID-19.

As handled by the study authors: Quantification of nucleated cells was approximated via reference gene primer amplification. The data were produced by immunoSEQ multiplex PCR, yet TCRdb's version contains in-frame clones alone and is incomplete. Clone size and V and J calls were adopted from that table, with D and trimming inferred from the DNA. Among 90,000 to 150,000 clones listed, 85% were seen once. Sequencing input: peripheral blood. The receptor was isolated from a man older than 75 with acute or convalescent COVID-19.

This CDR3 is CASSKGRAGGPSTEAFF. The CDR3 DNA reads TGTGCCAGCAGCAAAGGAAGGGCAGGGGGCCCTAGCACTGAAGCTTTCTTT. The chain recombines TRBV21-1 with TRBJ1-1; TRBD1 is taken as the D call from the table, unchecked against the DNA. TRBV21-1 is flagged as a pseudogene. CDR3 size: 17 residues.